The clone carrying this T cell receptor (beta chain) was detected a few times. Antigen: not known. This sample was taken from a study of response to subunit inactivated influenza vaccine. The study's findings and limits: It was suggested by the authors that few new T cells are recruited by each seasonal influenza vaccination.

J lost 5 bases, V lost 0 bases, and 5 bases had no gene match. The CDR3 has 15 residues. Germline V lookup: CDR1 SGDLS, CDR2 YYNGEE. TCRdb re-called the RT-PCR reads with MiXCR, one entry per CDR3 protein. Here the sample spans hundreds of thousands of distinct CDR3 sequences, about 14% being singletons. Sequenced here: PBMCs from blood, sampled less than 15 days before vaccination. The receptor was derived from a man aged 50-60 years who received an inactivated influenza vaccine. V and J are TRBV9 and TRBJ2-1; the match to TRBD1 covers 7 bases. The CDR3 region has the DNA TGTGCCAGCAGCGTAGACAGGGGCGAGGACAATGAGCAGTTCTTC. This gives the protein CASSVDRGEDNEQFF.